The TCR beta chain described here comes from a study of response to subunit inactivated influenza vaccine. Regarding the study as a whole: Only a handful of new T cells, the authors suggested, are recruited with each seasonal influenza vaccination.

CDR3 length equals 15 residues. Trimming cost V 5 bases and J 9 bases; bases outside gene matches: 10. Looked up from germline, CDR1 is DFQATT and CDR2 is SNEGSKA (reference sequence). This clonotype has just a few counts. Its specificity is not known. A single record per CDR3 protein comes from TCRdb applying MiXCR to the RT-PCR reads. The table shows roughly 650,000 distinct CDR3 sequences, with 13% to 15% occurring only once. The clonotype comes from a man in his fifties or sixties who received an inactivated influenza vaccine. The chain is built from TRBV20-1 and TRBJ1-6, with 10 nucleotides matching TRBD1. The specimen comprised PBMCs from blood, sampled 14 days before vaccination. The CDR3 reads CSAVPGQGRVSPLHF. CDR3 DNA sequence: TGCAGTGCTGTCCCGGGACAGGGGCGAGTTTCACCCCTCCACTTT.